Here is one T cell receptor beta chain with its context. Patients from Seattle were sampled longitudinally, starting during active infection. This specimen comes from a study of blood T cell repertoires in COVID-19. The overall study: T cells, B-cell-depleted T cells, or PBMCs supplied cDNA or gDNA.

Study processing details: Cell counts per sample came from amplifying reference gene primers. TCRdb keeps only in-frame clones here, not all; method: immunoSEQ multiplex PCR. V, J and clone size reflect that table, while D and trimming were determined from the DNA. The table shows hundreds of thousands of clones, with about 86% occurring only once. This CDR3 has 15 residues. Trimming took 3 bases from V and 5 from J; bases not matched to a gene: 6. The germline V gene encodes CDR1 SGHVS and CDR2 FQNEAQ. The sample comprised peripheral blood. This chain connects TRBV7-8 to TRBJ1-1; 10 bases map to TRBD1. The TCR was taken from a woman in her seventies with COVID-19, enrolled during active disease. The CDR3 DNA follows: TGTGCCAGCAGCTTTCCCCGGACAGGGGGGACTGAAGCTTTCTTT. Translation: CASSFPRTGGTEAFF.